The 26 T cell receptor beta chains in this list originate from one sample, sequenced in a study of T cells in localized non-small cell lung cancer. The method was immunoSEQ multiplex PCR; TCRdb's version includes in-frame clones alone and lacks a portion of them. Here the sample spans tens of thousands of clones, 85% to 90% being singletons. Specimen: peripheral blood, collected before any cancer treatment. These receptor sequences come from a woman aged 40-69 years with stage I squamous cell lung carcinoma.

This clone was observed a single time. V gene TRBV5-1 combines with J gene TRBJ2-5; TRBD1 agrees at 8 bases. The trim removed 0 bases at V and 5 bases at J, leaving 6 bases unmatched. Germline assignment: CDR1 SGHRS and CDR2 YFSETQ. This CDR3 is built from 15 residues. Here the CDR3 reads CASSLGRGREETQYF. The CDR3 nucleotides read TGCGCCAGCAGCTTGGGCAGGGGGCGCGAGGAGACCCAGTACTTC.

The V gene is TRBV19, the J gene TRBJ1-5; D is possibly TRBD1 (5 bases). Germline V gene data show CDR1 as LNHDA and CDR2 as SQIVND (reference sequence). Trimming left V 6 bases short and J 4 bases short, with 10 bases between. CDR3 size: 13 residues. Written as DNA, the CDR3 is TGTGCCAGTAGACAGGCGGGGAATCAGCCCCAGCATTTT. Protein sequence: CASRQAGNQPQHF.

This sequence joins TRBV5-1 and TRBJ2-6; D remains ambiguous. The V gene lost 0 bases and the J gene lost 4 bases, with 5 bases spanning the gap. The CDR3 consists of 14 residues. Germline CDR1 and CDR2: SGHRS and YFSETQ. As DNA, the CDR3 is TGCGCCAGCAGCTTGGATAGGGGGGCCAACGTCCTGACTTTC. Amino acid sequence: CASSLDRGANVLTF.

The chain recombines TRBV6-6 with TRBJ1-5; 12 nucleotides align to TRBD1. This CDR3 has 15 amino acids. Per the germline V gene, CDR1 is MNHNY and CDR2 is SVGAGI (reference sequence). The V gene end was trimmed by 7 bases and the J gene end by 6 bases; junction bases not matched to a gene: 7. The CDR3 sequence is CASNPGQGAAQPQHF. The CDR3, as DNA: TGTGCCAGCAACCCGGGACAGGGGGCGGCTCAGCCCCAGCATTTT.

The V call is TRBV2, the J call TRBJ1-2, with 7 bases that match TRBD1. J lost 1 base, V lost 8 bases, and 13 bases had no gene match. There are 16 residues in the CDR3. Germline lookup yields CDR1 SNHLY and CDR2 FYNNEI. The CDR3 protein is CASGRSTGEINYGYTF. The CDR3 DNA follows: TGTGCCAGCGGTCGGAGTACAGGGGAGATTAACTATGGCTACACCTTC.

This clone has a single count. The chain employs TRBV5-1 and TRBJ2-2; perhaps TRBD2 as D (5 bases). This CDR3 is 16 amino acids long. Germline V gene data show CDR1 as SGHRS and CDR2 as YFSETQ. Trimming pared 1 base from V and 6 bases from J, leaving 16 bases between. The CDR3 DNA is TGCGCCAGCAGCTTGAGGTTTCCGGGGAAGCCCGGGGAGCTGTTTTTT. Amino acid sequence: CASSLRFPGKPGELFF.

V usage is TRBV21-1 and J usage is TRBJ2-5. TRBV21-1 is deemed a pseudogene. The CDR3 consists of 17 residues. The CDR3 loop reads CASSKGARREPTETQYF. CDR3 DNA: TGTGCCAGCAGCAAAGGGGCTAGAAGGGAACCAACAGAGACCCAGTACTTC.

The chain couples TRBV2 to TRBJ2-2; D may correspond to TRBD1 or TRBD2 (5 bases each). There are 14 residues in the CDR3. V was cut by 7 bases and J by 4 bases, with 13 bases left in between. The germline gives CDR1 SNHLY, CDR2 FYNNEI. CDR3 coding DNA: TGTGCCAGCACCCTAGGGGCGGGCACCGGGGAGCTGTTTTTT. It yields the protein CASTLGAGTGELFF.

The chain couples TRBV4-1 to TRBJ1-4; D is uncertain. Germline V gene lookup returns CDR1 MGHRA and CDR2 YSYEKL. The CDR3 is made up of 16 amino acids. Trimming removed 0 bases at V and 8 bases at J, with 16 bases between. The CDR3 bases are TGCGCCAGCAGCCAAGATGTGAGGGCCCTAACGGAAAAACTGTTTTTT. Translating gives CASSQDVRALTEKLFF.

The J gene is TRBJ1-5, the V gene TRBV2; 7 bases fit TRBD1. J gave up 3 bases and V 5 bases, and 4 bases lay outside the gene matches. The CDR3 has 14 amino acids. Germline CDR1 and CDR2: SNHLY and FYNNEI. CDR3 nucleotides: TGTGCCAGCAGTATGGACAGGTTCAATCAGCCCCAGCATTTT. Translating it yields CASSMDRFNQPQHF.

V usage is TRBV6-1 and J usage is TRBJ2-2; D is possibly TRBD1 (6 bases). Deletions cut 6 bases from V and 5 bases from J, with 13 bases between. CDR3 length: 14 amino acids. Germline values: CDR1 MNHNS, CDR2 SASEGT. The DNA of the CDR3 is TGTGCCAGCAGAGAGGGGGACCTTACCGGGGAGCTGTTTTTT. Translated: CASREGDLTGELFF.

The V gene is TRBV2, the J gene TRBJ2-7, with D perhaps assigned TRBD1 or TRBD2 (6 bases each). From germline, CDR1 is SNHLY and CDR2 FYNNEI. Between the trimmed V and J ends, which lost 1 base and 1 base, there was a span of 11 bases. This CDR3 spans 15 amino acids. The CDR3: CASSEEQGGSYEQYF. CDR3 sequence (DNA): TGTGCCAGCAGTGAAGAACAGGGAGGATCCTACGAGCAGTACTTC.

The genes are TRBV7-3 and TRBJ2-5; 9 nucleotides match TRBD2. Trimming at V came to 5 bases and at J to 4 bases, leaving 14 bases not matched to a gene. CDR3 length: 17 amino acids. Germline lookup yields CDR1 SGHTA and CDR2 FQGTGA. CDR3 protein: CASSPRGAGGIPETQYF. The CDR3 DNA is TGTGCCAGCAGCCCCCGTGGGGCGGGGGGGATCCCAGAGACCCAGTACTTC.

CDR3 bases: TGTGCCAGTAGTATATGGACAGGGGGCGCGAACACTGAAGCTTTCTTT. It translates to CASSIWTGGANTEAFF. V gene TRBV19 combines with J gene TRBJ1-1, with TRBD1 identical over 11 bases. CDR3 length equals 16 residues. Per the germline V gene, CDR1 is LNHDA and CDR2 is SQIVND (reference sequence). J was trimmed by 1 base and V by 2 bases; bases with no gene match: 3.

The V gene is TRBV4-2, the J gene TRBJ1-1; D ambiguous. Germline CDR1 is LGHNA and CDR2 is YNFKEQ. Trimming removed 1 base from V and 4 bases from J, with 13 bases in between. The CDR3 totals 15 residues. For the CDR3, the DNA is TGTGCCAGCAGCCAAGCAATGGGTGAGAGCACTGAAGCTTTCTTT. Protein product: CASSQAMGESTEAFF.

In this sample, this clone turned up a few times. This chain connects TRBV7-9 to TRBJ2-5; D uncertain. The CDR3 is 15 residues long. Germline V lookup: CDR1 SEHNR, CDR2 FQNEAQ (reference sequence). V gave up 5 bases and J gave up 2 bases, with 15 bases separating them. DNA of the CDR3: TGTGCCAGCAGCCCGCGGTTGGAACTTCAAGAGACCCAGTACTTC. Amino acids: CASSPRLELQETQYF.

This clone has only one observation. The chain links TRBV9 to TRBJ2-2, with D uncertain. The germline gives CDR1 SGDLS, CDR2 YYNGEE. The CDR3 sequence is 14 residues long. With 0 bases removed from V and 3 bases from J, the gap between germline ends came to 6 bases. The CDR3 DNA reads as TGTGCCAGCAGCGTAGGTTGGGACACCGGGGAGCTGTTTTTT. It encodes CASSVGWDTGELFF.

This chain links TRBV7-2 with TRBJ1-2; D perhaps matches TRBD1 (6 bases). Trimming took 5 bases from V and 3 from J, leaving 19 bases between them. Germline values: CDR1 SGHTA, CDR2 FQGNSA. The CDR3 extends over 16 amino acids. The CDR3 DNA reads TGTGCCAGCAGCCCCCAACCCAGGGGAATTGACTATGGCTACACCTTC. This encodes CASSPQPRGIDYGYTF.

The chain links TRBV27 to TRBJ2-7; 8 nucleotides match TRBD1. Germline V gives CDR1 MNHEY, CDR2 SMNVEV (reference sequence). J was trimmed by 2 bases and V by 6 bases; bases with no gene match: 9. The CDR3 is made up of 15 amino acids. The CDR3, as DNA: TGTGCCAGCAGCTCGTTAGGGGACAGGACCTACGAGCAGTACTTC. This translates into CASSSLGDRTYEQYF.

The V and J genes are TRBV2 and TRBJ1-6; unclear D gene. V lost 3 bases and J lost 10, with 7 bases in between. Germline CDR1 and CDR2: SNHLY and FYNNEI. The CDR3 runs to 12 residues. The CDR3 loop reads CASSDSDSPLHF. In DNA form, the CDR3 reads TGTGCCAGCAGTGATTCCGACTCACCCCTCCACTTT.

The V call is TRBV5-5, the J call TRBJ1-5, with 11 nucleotides matching TRBD1. J lost 5 bases, V lost 5 bases, and 6 bases had no gene match. Germline loops: CDR1 SGHKS, CDR2 YYEKEE (reference sequence). The CDR3 has 15 amino acids. Here the CDR3 DNA reads TGTGCCAGCAGTAAACCGGGACAGGGGGATCAGCCCCAGCATTTT. This gives the protein CASSKPGQGDQPQHF.

The CDR3 protein is CASSAGQLNSPLHF. The CDR3 DNA reads TGTGCCAGCAGCGCGGGACAGCTTAATTCACCCCTCCACTTT. The chain combines TRBV9 with TRBJ1-6; 7 nucleotides match TRBD1. Trimming cost V 3 bases and J 6 bases; bases outside gene matches: 3. This CDR3 has 14 residues. Per the germline V gene, CDR1 is SGDLS and CDR2 is YYNGEE. Looking up the rest from reference TRBV9 and TRBJ1-6 gives the full variable domain: DSGVTQTPKHLITATGQRVTLRCSPRSGDLSVYWYQQSLDQGLQFLIQYYNGEERAKGNILERFSAQQFPDLHSELNLSSLELGDSALYFCASSAGQLNSPLHFGNGTRLTVT.

This chain connects TRBV7-9 to TRBJ1-4; the D gene is possibly TRBD1 (6 bases). The CDR3 sequence is 14 residues long. Germline V gene lookup returns CDR1 SEHNR and CDR2 FQNEAQ (reference sequence). Trimming removed 5 bases at V and 8 bases at J, with 15 bases between. DNA for the CDR3: TGTGCCAGCAGCCAAGGGCAGGGGAAGGAAAAACTGTTTTTT. Protein product: CASSQGQGKEKLFF.

The chain employs TRBV5-1 and TRBJ1-2; weak D call: TRBD1 (6 bases). The CDR3 contains 14 residues. Germline values: CDR1 SGHRS, CDR2 YFSETQ. Trimming shortened V by 4 bases and J by 1 base, and 11 bases separated the two germline ends. CDR3 coding DNA: TGCGCCAGCAGCGTTGACAGGTTTAACTATGGCTACACCTTC. This codes for CASSVDRFNYGYTF.

The chain couples TRBV18 to TRBJ1-5, with 7 nucleotides matching TRBD1. The CDR3 has 14 amino acids. J was trimmed by 7 bases and V by 5 bases; bases with no gene match: 8. Germline CDR1 is KGHSH and CDR2 is LQKENI. The CDR3 DNA follows: TGTGCCAGCTCAATAGGGGCAGGGGGACAGCCCCAGCATTTT. Translating gives CASSIGAGGQPQHF.

The chain carries TRBV10-3 and TRBJ2-1, with TRBD1 identical over 9 bases. Germline CDR1 ENHRY, CDR2 SYGVKD. This CDR3 region has 12 residues. V shed 6 bases and J 7 bases; nucleotides not matched to a gene: 1. CDR3 sequence reads: CAISGQGNEQFF. In DNA, the CDR3 is TGTGCCATCAGCGGACAGGGGAATGAGCAGTTCTTC.